Below are 4 T cell receptor beta chains sequenced from a single sample in a study of beta chain features in type 1 diabetes. Their antigens remain unidentified. cDNA synthesis used the whole RNA isolate, giving expressed TCRB sequences. Clones were read by immunoSEQ multiplex PCR, and TCRdb kept only the in-frame ones, dropping some. The sample lists about 150,000 clones, about 9.4% seen once, with around 0.5% in the top ten. Study-level results: Among all four CD4+ subsets, Type 1 diabetes patients had TCRB CDR3s that were moderately but significantly shorter.

Sequencing was carried out using central memory CD4+ T cells from blood. These receptors were obtained from a young man with type 1 diabetes.

This clone occurred a few times. J is TRBJ2-2 and V is TRBV5-4; 12 bases fit TRBD1. Germline V gives CDR1 SGHNT, CDR2 YYREEE (reference sequence). V lost 3 bases to trimming and J lost 6 bases; unmatched junction nucleotides: 6. The CDR3 totals 16 residues. CDR3 DNA: TGTGCCAGCAGCTCGGGACAGGGGGCTAGTGCCGGGGAGCTGTTTTTT. As protein: CASSSGQGASAGELFF.

This clone was observed a handful of times. This rearrangement joins TRBV2 to TRBJ2-7; 7 bases are a match to TRBD2. Germline V gene data show CDR1 as SNHLY and CDR2 as FYNNEI. This CDR3 spans 12 amino acids. V dropped 8 bases and J dropped 4; count of bases not matched to a gene: 5. The CDR3 coding sequence is TGTGCCAGCCAGGCGGGAGCGTACGAGCAGTACTTC. As protein: CASQAGAYEQYF.

This clone was detected only a few times. V is TRBV2 and J is TRBJ2-1; D uncertain. The germline V gene encodes CDR1 SNHLY and CDR2 FYNNEI. The CDR3 is made up of 14 amino acids. The V end was cut by 3 bases, the J end by 4 bases, with 10 bases between. CDR3 sequence (DNA): TGTGCCAGCAGTGACCGAACGGAGTACAATGAGCAGTTCTTC. This codes for CASSDRTEYNEQFF.

A few counts support this clone. V gene TRBV5-4 combines with J gene TRBJ1-2, with D possibly TRBD1 on 5 matching bases. The germline V gene encodes CDR1 SGHNT and CDR2 YYREEE (reference sequence). This CDR3 region has 13 residues. Trimming removed 5 bases at V and 1 base at J, with 9 bases between. In DNA, the CDR3 is TGTGCCAGCAGGCCGACAGATAACTATGGCTACACCTTC. Translation: CASRPTDNYGYTF.